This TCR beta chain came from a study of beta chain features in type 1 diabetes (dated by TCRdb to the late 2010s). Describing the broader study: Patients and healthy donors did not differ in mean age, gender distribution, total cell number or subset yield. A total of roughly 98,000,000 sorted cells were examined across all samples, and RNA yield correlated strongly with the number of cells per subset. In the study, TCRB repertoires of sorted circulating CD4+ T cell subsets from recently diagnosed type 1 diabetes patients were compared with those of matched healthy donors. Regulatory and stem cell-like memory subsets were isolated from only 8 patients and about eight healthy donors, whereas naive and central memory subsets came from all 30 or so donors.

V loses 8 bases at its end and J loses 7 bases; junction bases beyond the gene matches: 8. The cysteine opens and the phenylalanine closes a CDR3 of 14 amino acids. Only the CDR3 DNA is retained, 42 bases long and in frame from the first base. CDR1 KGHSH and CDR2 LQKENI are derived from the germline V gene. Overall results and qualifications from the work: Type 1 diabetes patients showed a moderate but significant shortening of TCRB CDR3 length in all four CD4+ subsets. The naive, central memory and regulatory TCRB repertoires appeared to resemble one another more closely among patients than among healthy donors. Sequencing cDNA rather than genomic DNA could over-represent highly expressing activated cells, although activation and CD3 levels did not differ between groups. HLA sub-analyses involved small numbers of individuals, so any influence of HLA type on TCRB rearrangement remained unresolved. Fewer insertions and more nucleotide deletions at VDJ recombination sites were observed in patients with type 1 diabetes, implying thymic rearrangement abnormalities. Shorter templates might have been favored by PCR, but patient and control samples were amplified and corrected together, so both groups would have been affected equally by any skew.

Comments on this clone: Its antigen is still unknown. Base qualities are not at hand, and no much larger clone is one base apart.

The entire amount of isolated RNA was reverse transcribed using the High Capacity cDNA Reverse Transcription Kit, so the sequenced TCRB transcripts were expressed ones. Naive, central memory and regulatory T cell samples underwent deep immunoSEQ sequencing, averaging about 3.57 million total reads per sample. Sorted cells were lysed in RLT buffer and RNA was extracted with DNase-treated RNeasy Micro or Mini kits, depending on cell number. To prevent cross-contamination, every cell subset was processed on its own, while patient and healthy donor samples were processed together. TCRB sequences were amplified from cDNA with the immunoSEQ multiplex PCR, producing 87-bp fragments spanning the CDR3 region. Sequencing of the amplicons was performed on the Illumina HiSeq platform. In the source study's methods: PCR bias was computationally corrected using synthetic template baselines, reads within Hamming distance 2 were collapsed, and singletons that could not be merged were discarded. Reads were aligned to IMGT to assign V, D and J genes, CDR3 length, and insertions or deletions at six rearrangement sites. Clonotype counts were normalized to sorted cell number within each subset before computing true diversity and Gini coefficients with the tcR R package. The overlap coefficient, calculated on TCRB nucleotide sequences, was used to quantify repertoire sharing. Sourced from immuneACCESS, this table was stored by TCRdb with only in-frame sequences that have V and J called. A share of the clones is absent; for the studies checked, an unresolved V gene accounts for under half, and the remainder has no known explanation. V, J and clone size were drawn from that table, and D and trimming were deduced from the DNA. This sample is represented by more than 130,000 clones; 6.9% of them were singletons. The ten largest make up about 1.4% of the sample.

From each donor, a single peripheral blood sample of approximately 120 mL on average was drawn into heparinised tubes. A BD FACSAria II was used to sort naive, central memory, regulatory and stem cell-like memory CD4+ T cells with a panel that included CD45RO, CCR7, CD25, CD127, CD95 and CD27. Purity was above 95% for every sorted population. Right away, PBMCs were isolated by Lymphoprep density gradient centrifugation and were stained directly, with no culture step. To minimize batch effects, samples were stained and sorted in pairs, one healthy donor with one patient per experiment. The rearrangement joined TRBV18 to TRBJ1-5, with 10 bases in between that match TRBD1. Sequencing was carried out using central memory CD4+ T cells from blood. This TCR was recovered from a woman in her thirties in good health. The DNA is TGTGCCAGCGGATCCGGGACAGGGGACCAGCCCCAGCATTTT. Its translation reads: CASGSGTGDQPQHF.